A single sample is the source of the 28 T cell receptor beta chains below, sequenced in a study of siplizumab effects on memory and regulatory T cells. Using immunoSEQ multiplex PCR, the repertoire was profiled, and TCRdb retains in-frame clones only, with some absent. The table includes 100,000 to 120,000 clones, over 85% detected once. The sample taken for sequencing was CD4+ T cells sorted from blood. The receptors come from a human donor in good health.

The chain has TRBV7-9 and TRBJ2-1, with D possibly matching TRBD2 (5 bases). The CDR3 has 15 amino acids. Germline values: CDR1 SEHNR, CDR2 FQNEAQ (reference sequence). V shed 5 bases and J shed 8 bases, with 19 bases lying between them. The DNA of the CDR3 is TGTGCCAGCAGCCCCCGCCCGGTGGGAGCGGATGAGCAGTTCTTC. Translated, it gives CASSPRPVGADEQFF.

The rearrangement uses TRBV7-3 and TRBJ1-1; 7 bases align to TRBD1. Trimming cost V 4 bases and J 0 bases; bases outside gene matches: 2. Germline CDR1 and CDR2: SGHTA and FQGTGA. The length of the CDR3 is 14 residues. The DNA of the CDR3 is TGTGCCAGCAGCTCCAGGGGGGTGAACACTGAAGCTTTCTTT. Translated: CASSSRGVNTEAFF.

The chain links TRBV29-1 to TRBJ2-7; perhaps TRBD1 as D (5 bases). This CDR3 is 13 amino acids long. The ends were cut back, 4 bases at V and 5 bases at J, with 15 bases in the middle. Germline loops: CDR1 SQVTM, CDR2 ANQGSEA. CDR3 bases: TGCAGCGTTGTCCGGCAGGGTACCGACGAGCAGTACTTC. Translation gives CSVVRQGTDEQYF.

V gene TRBV29-1 combines with J gene TRBJ2-1; unclear D gene. CDR1 SQVTM and CDR2 ANQGSEA come from the germline V gene. The germline V and J ends were trimmed by 5 bases and 4 bases, with 9 bases remaining between them. CDR3 size: 12 residues. In DNA form, the CDR3 reads TGCAGCGTTCCTGCCAATTACAATGAGCAGTTCTTC. It codes for CSVPANYNEQFF.

This rearrangement joins TRBV5-1 to TRBJ1-4, with a tentative D call TRBD1 (5 bases). This CDR3 is built from 13 residues. CDR1 and CDR2 from the germline V gene are SGHRS and YFSETQ. Trimming left V 1 base short and J 7 bases short, with 8 bases between. The CDR3 is CASSLQGPEKLFF. CDR3 nucleotide sequence: TGCGCCAGCAGCTTGCAGGGTCCTGAAAAACTGTTTTTT.

For the CDR3, the DNA is TGTGCCAGCAGATTCTCAGGAGGGGGTCCCCAGCATTTT. This sequence encodes CASRFSGGGPQHF. This rearrangement joins TRBV6-5 to TRBJ1-5; perhaps TRBD1 as D (6 bases). CDR3 size: 13 residues. Per the germline V gene, CDR1 is MNHEY and CDR2 is SVGAGI. V dropped 6 bases and J dropped 10 bases, with 16 bases sitting between them.

This clone occurred a few times. This rearrangement joins TRBV5-1 to TRBJ2-7; 10 nucleotides line up with TRBD1. This CDR3 is built from 16 residues. J was trimmed by 0 bases and V by 4 bases; bases with no gene match: 7. The V gene's germline CDR1 is SGHRS and CDR2 YFSETQ. This CDR3 is CASSAGQGYRSYEQYF. The CDR3 DNA reads TGCGCCAGCAGCGCGGGACAGGGGTACCGCTCCTACGAGCAGTACTTC.

V gene TRBV5-1 combines with J gene TRBJ2-7; TRBD1 or TRBD2 may be the D gene (5 bases each). The V gene's germline CDR1 is SGHRS and CDR2 YFSETQ. The germline V and J ends were trimmed by 1 base and 2 bases, with 10 bases remaining between them. This CDR3 region has 14 residues. CDR3 sequence: CASSLRDGTYEQYF. CDR3 DNA sequence: TGCGCCAGCAGCTTGAGGGACGGAACCTACGAGCAGTACTTC.

The chain uses TRBV9 and TRBJ2-5; D not certain. There are 15 residues in the CDR3. V gave up 3 bases and J gave up 3 bases, with 15 bases separating them. Germline loops: CDR1 SGDLS, CDR2 YYNGEE. The CDR3 region is CASSARFQQKETQYF. CDR3 sequence (DNA): TGTGCCAGCAGCGCCCGCTTCCAACAAAAAGAGACCCAGTACTTC.

The chain couples TRBV2 to TRBJ2-3, with 11 bases fitting TRBD2. The germline gives CDR1 SNHLY, CDR2 FYNNEI. V shed 2 bases, J shed 0 bases, and the junction held 7 bases outside the gene matches. This CDR3 is built from 18 residues. The CDR3 is CASSEMGTSGSSTDTQYF. CDR3 DNA: TGTGCCAGCAGTGAAATGGGGACTAGCGGTTCTAGCACAGATACGCAGTATTTT.

The chain uses TRBV19 and TRBJ2-7, with 8 bases fitting TRBD1. The V and J ends lost 7 bases and 6 bases, in that order; junction bases with no gene match: 11. The CDR3 has 14 amino acids. Germline-derived CDR1 and CDR2 are LNHDA and SQIVND (reference sequence). CDR3 protein: CASTDRPQGGEQYF. The CDR3 coding sequence is TGTGCCAGTACCGATCGCCCACAGGGGGGCGAGCAGTACTTC.

The chain has TRBV2 and TRBJ1-2; 7 bases align to TRBD1. Trimming at V came to 3 bases and at J to 5 bases, leaving 6 bases not matched to a gene. The germline V gene encodes CDR1 SNHLY and CDR2 FYNNEI. The CDR3 runs 14 residues. The CDR3 protein is CASSERSGGYGYTF. The CDR3 DNA reads as TGTGCCAGCAGTGAGAGGTCAGGGGGGTATGGCTACACCTTC.

The gene calls are TRBV11-2 and TRBJ2-6; 8 nucleotides align to TRBD1. This CDR3 has 16 amino acids. V lost 2 bases and J lost 0; bases outside the gene matches: 0. Germline V gene lookup returns CDR1 SGHAT and CDR2 FQNNGV. The CDR3 DNA reads as TGTGCCAGCAGCTTAACAGGGGGCTCTGGGGCCAACGTCCTGACTTTC. This encodes CASSLTGGSGANVLTF.

The chain employs TRBV2 and TRBJ2-7; D might be TRBD1 (5 bases). CDR1 and CDR2 from the germline V gene are SNHLY and FYNNEI. CDR3 length: 13 residues. V was trimmed by 4 bases and J by 3 bases, leaving 10 bases between them. The CDR3 protein is CASSVDTYYEQYF. The CDR3 DNA is TGTGCCAGCAGTGTGGACACTTACTACGAGCAGTACTTC.

This clone was recorded only once. V is TRBV6-5 and J is TRBJ2-2; TRBD2 might be the D (6 bases). The CDR3 covers 14 residues. In germline, CDR1 is MNHEY, CDR2 SVGAGI. V was trimmed by 6 bases and J by 0 bases, leaving 8 bases between them. CDR3 in DNA: TGTGCCAGCAGCGGGAGAGCGAACACCGGGGAGCTGTTTTTT. Translating gives CASSGRANTGELFF.

The rearrangement uses TRBV4-1 and TRBJ2-1; D ambiguous. Germline CDR1 MGHRA, CDR2 YSYEKL. V was trimmed by 0 bases and J by 4 bases, leaving 13 bases between them. The CDR3 spans 16 residues. The CDR3 coding sequence is TGCGCCAGCAGCCAAGATCTGGGGAACCTATACAATGAGCAGTTCTTC. It codes for CASSQDLGNLYNEQFF.

The chain employs TRBV7-3 and TRBJ2-1; TRBD2 matches 12 bases. V lost 5 bases to trimming and J lost 8 bases; unmatched junction nucleotides: 7. CDR1 is SGHTA, CDR2 FQGTGA, per germline. The CDR3 spans 15 residues. The CDR3 nucleotides are TGTGCCAGCAGCCGCGGACTAGCGGGATCCGATGAGCAGTTCTTC. This sequence encodes CASSRGLAGSDEQFF.

This clone was seen just once. The gene calls are TRBV11-3 and TRBJ2-1; no clear D gene. Germline V gene data show CDR1 as SGHNT and CDR2 as YENEEA. The V and J ends lost 9 bases and 5 bases respectively, with 17 bases between them. This CDR3 has 14 amino acids. CDR3: CASSPDGDDNEQFF. The DNA of the CDR3 is TGTGCCAGTTCTCCTGACGGTGATGACAATGAGCAGTTCTTC.

The chain links TRBV6-1 to TRBJ2-1; D unclear. This CDR3 contains 14 residues. The ends were cut back, 6 bases at V and 4 bases at J, with 13 bases in the middle. Germline CDR1 MNHNS, CDR2 SASEGT. This CDR3 reads CASSARGVYNEQFF. In DNA, the CDR3 is TGTGCCAGCAGCGCTCGTGGCGTTTACAATGAGCAGTTCTTC.

The V call is TRBV15, the J call TRBJ1-3, with 7 nucleotides matching TRBD1. CDR1 is LNHNV, CDR2 YYDKDF, per germline (reference sequence). Germline trimming cut 4 bases from V and 7 bases from J; bases unmatched to any gene: 7. This CDR3 comprises 14 residues. The chain's CDR3 is CATSNRVTGNTIYF. The CDR3 coding sequence is TGTGCCACCAGCAATAGAGTGACAGGGAACACCATATATTTT.

This clone occurred a few times. The chain couples TRBV4-1 to TRBJ1-1, with D possibly being TRBD1 (5 bases). V shed 1 base and J shed 5 bases, with 14 bases lying between them. The germline CDR1 and CDR2 sequences are MGHRA and YSYEKL. The CDR3 is 15 residues long. CDR3 in DNA: TGCGCCAGCAGCCAAGTTCGGGGGAGGGGAACTGAAGCTTTCTTT. Amino acid sequence: CASSQVRGRGTEAFF.

The chain links TRBV6-1 to TRBJ1-1, with D uncertain. The CDR3 extends over 13 amino acids. Germline assignment: CDR1 MNHNS and CDR2 SASEGT. V was trimmed by 4 bases and J by 4 bases, leaving 10 bases between them. CDR3 sequence reads: CASSVGRVTEAFF. As DNA, the CDR3 is TGTGCCAGCAGTGTCGGACGGGTCACTGAAGCTTTCTTT.

The chain combines TRBV5-4 with TRBJ1-2, with a weak D call TRBD1 (5 bases). Germline V gives CDR1 SGHNT, CDR2 YYREEE (reference sequence). V dropped 4 bases and J dropped 4 bases, with 14 bases sitting between them. CDR3 length: 14 amino acids. The CDR3, as DNA: TGTGCCAGCAGCAAGGGGTCTCAGGGCTATGGCTACACCTTC. It encodes CASSKGSQGYGYTF. The complete variable domain, with remaining parts taken from reference TRBV5-4 and TRBJ1-2, reads ETGVTQSPTHLIKTRGQQVTLRCSSQSGHNTVSWYQQALGQGPQFIFQYYREEENGRGNFPPRFSGLQFPNYSSELNVNALELDDSALYLCASSKGSQGYGYTFGSGTRLTVV.

The chain joins TRBV25-1 to TRBJ1-1; no clear D gene. The V gene lost 4 bases and the J gene lost 0 bases, with 6 bases spanning the gap. This CDR3 is built from 13 residues. Germline-derived CDR1 and CDR2 are MGHDK and SYGVNS. The CDR3: CASSANMNTEAFF. In DNA form, the CDR3 reads TGTGCCAGCAGTGCTAACATGAACACTGAAGCTTTCTTT.

The DNA of the CDR3 is TGTGCCAGCAGACTGGAAGTGGCGAACACTGAAGCTTTCTTT. Translated: CASRLEVANTEAFF. This chain uses TRBV7-9 with TRBJ1-1; D remains ambiguous. Germline V gene lookup returns CDR1 SEHNR and CDR2 FQNEAQ (reference sequence). Trimming took 6 bases from V and 1 from J, leaving 12 bases between them. This CDR3 is 14 amino acids long.

The count of this clone is one. The J gene is TRBJ2-7, the V gene TRBV6-6, with no clear D. The germline V gene has CDR1 MNHNY and CDR2 SVGAGI (reference sequence). There are 12 residues in the CDR3. Trimming took 2 bases from V and 3 from J, leaving 5 bases between them. CDR3 bases: TGTGCCAGCAGTTACAACCTCTACGAGCAGTACTTC. The encoded protein is CASSYNLYEQYF.

The rearrangement joins TRBV30 to TRBJ1-2, with 9 bases aligning to TRBD1. V lost 7 bases to trimming and J lost 6 bases; unmatched junction nucleotides: 3. Germline V gene sequence: CDR1 GTSNPN, CDR2 SVGIG (reference sequence). The CDR3 runs 11 residues. The chain's CDR3 is CALDRGNGYTF. Written as DNA, the CDR3 is TGTGCCTTAGACAGGGGGAATGGCTACACCTTC.

This chain links TRBV2 with TRBJ2-5, with 13 positions matching TRBD2. CDR1 is SNHLY and CDR2 is FYNNEI in the germline V gene. J lost 5 bases, V lost 4 bases, and 10 bases had no gene match. The CDR3 is 17 residues long. In nucleotides, the CDR3 is TGTGCCAGCAGTGGACTAGCGGGGGGCTCATTAGGGGAGACCCAGTACTTC. Encoded protein: CASSGLAGGSLGETQYF.